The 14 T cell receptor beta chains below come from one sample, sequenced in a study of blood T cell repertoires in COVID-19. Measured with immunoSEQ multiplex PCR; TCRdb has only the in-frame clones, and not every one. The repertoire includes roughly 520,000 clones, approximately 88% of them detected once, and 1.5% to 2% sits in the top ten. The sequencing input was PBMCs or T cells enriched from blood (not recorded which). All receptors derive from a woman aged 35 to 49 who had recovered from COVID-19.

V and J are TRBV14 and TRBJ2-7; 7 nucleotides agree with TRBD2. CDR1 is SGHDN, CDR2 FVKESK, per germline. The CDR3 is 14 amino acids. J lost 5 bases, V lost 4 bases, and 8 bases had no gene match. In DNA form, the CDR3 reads TGTGCCAGCAGCCCGGTTGCGGGAGCCGACGAGCAGTACTTC. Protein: CASSPVAGADEQYF.

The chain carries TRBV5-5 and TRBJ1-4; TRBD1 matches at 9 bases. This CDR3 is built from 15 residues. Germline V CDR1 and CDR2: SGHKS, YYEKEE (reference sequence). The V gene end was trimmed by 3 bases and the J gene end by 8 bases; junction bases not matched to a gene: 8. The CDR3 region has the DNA TGTGCCAGCAGCTCTCGGGACAGGGCAAACGAAAAACTGTTTTTT. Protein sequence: CASSSRDRANEKLFF.

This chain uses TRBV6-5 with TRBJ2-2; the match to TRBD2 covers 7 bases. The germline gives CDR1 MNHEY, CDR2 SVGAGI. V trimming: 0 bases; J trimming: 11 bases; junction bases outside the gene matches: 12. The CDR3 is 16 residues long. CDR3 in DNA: TGTGCCAGCAGTTACTCCCCGGCCGGCCTAGCGGCTGAGCTGTTTTTT. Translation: CASSYSPAGLAAELFF.

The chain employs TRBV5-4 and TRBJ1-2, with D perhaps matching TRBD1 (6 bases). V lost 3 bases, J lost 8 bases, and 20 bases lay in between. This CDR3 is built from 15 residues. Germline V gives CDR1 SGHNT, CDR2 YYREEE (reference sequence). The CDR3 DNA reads TGTGCCAGCAGCTCGAGGGGGGGCGCCGGTAGCGGCTACACCTTC. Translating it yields CASSSRGGAGSGYTF. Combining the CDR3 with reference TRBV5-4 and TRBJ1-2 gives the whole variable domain ETGVTQSPTHLIKTRGQQVTLRCSSQSGHNTVSWYQQALGQGPQFIFQYYREEENGRGNFPPRFSGLQFPNYSSELNVNALELDDSALYLCASSSRGGAGSGYTFGSGTRLTVV.

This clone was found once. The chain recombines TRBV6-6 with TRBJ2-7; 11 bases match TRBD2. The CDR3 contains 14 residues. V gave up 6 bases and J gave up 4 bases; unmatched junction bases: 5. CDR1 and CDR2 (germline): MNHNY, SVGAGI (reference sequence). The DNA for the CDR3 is TGTGCCAGCAGAGTACTAGCGGGAGTTTACGAGCAGTACTTC. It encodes CASRVLAGVYEQYF.

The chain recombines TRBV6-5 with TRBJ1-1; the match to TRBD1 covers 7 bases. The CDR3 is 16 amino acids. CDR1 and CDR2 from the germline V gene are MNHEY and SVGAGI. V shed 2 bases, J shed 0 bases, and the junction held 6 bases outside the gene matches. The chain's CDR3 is CASSYGYRGMNTEAFF. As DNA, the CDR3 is TGTGCCAGCAGTTACGGCTACAGGGGAATGAACACTGAAGCTTTCTTT.

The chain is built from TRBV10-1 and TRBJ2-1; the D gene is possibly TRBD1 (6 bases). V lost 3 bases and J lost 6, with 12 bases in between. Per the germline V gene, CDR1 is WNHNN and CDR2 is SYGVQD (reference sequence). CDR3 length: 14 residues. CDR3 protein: CASSEYRESNEQFF. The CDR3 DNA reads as TGCGCCAGCAGTGAATACAGGGAGTCCAATGAGCAGTTCTTC.

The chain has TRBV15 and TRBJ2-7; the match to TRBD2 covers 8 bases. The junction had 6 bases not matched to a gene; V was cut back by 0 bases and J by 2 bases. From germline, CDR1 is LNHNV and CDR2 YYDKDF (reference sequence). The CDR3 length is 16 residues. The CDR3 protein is CATSRDGTAGAYEQYF. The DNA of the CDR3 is TGTGCCACCAGCAGAGATGGTACAGCGGGAGCCTACGAGCAGTACTTC.

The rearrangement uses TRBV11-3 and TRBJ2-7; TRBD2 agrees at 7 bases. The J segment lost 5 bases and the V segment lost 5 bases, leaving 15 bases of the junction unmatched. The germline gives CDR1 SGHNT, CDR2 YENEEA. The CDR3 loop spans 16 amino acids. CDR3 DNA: TGTGCCAGCAGCCAGTCTGGAGGACTAGACCAGGACGAGCAGTACTTC. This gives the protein CASSQSGGLDQDEQYF.

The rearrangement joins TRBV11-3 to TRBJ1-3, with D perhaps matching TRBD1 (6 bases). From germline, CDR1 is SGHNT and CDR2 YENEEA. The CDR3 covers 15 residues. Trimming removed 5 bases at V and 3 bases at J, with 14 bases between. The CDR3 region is CASSPLGAGGNTIYF. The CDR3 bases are TGTGCCAGCAGCCCCTTGGGGGCAGGTGGAAACACCATATATTTT.

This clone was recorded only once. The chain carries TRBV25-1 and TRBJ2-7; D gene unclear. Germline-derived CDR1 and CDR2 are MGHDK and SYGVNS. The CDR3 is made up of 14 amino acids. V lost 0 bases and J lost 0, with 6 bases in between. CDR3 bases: TGTGCCAGCAGTGAATATGGAGACTCCTACGAGCAGTACTTC. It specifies CASSEYGDSYEQYF.

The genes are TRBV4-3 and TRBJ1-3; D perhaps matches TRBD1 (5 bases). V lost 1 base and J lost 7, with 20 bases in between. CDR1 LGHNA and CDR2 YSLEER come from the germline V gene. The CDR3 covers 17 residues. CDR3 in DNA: TGCGCCAGCAGCCAAGGTCAGAGAACCGGGGGAAGTAACACCATATATTTT. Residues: CASSQGQRTGGSNTIYF.

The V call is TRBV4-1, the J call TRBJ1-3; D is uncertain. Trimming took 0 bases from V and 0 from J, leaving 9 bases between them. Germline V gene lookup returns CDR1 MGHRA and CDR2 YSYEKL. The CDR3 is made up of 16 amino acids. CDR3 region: CASSQDRGSSGNTIYF. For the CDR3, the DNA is TGCGCCAGCAGCCAAGATCGAGGGAGCTCTGGAAACACCATATATTTT.

For the CDR3, the DNA is TGTGCCAGCAGTGGGTCGGACAGGTACAATGAAAAACTGTTTTTT. Protein: CASSGSDRYNEKLFF. The chain uses TRBV25-1 and TRBJ1-4, with TRBD1 identical over 7 bases. This CDR3 is 15 amino acids long. J lost 5 bases, V lost 4 bases, and 7 bases had no gene match. Germline V gene data show CDR1 as MGHDK and CDR2 as SYGVNS.